Listed here are 29 T cell receptor beta chains from one sample, sequenced in a study of OX40 agonist ivuxolimab in advanced cancers. TCRdb keeps only in-frame clones here, not all; method: immunoSEQ multiplex PCR. The sample holds 45,000 to 55,000 clones, approximately 90% seen once. This material consisted of CD4+ or CD8+ T cells sorted from blood, taken in a trial of the OX40 agonist ivuxolimab. The source of these receptors is an adult with an advanced solid tumor such as melanoma, head and neck, liver or kidney cancer.

The V gene is TRBV7-8, the J gene TRBJ2-5; 7 positions match TRBD2. This CDR3 spans 13 amino acids. Germline V gene lookup returns CDR1 SGHVS and CDR2 FQNEAQ. V dropped 8 bases and J dropped 5; count of bases not matched to a gene: 8. The CDR3 bases are TGTGCCAGCGGCCGGGAGGTGGAGGAGACCCAGTACTTC. It codes for CASGREVEETQYF.

The chain uses TRBV5-5 and TRBJ2-7; 7 positions match TRBD2. This CDR3 is 16 amino acids long. V lost 4 bases to trimming and J lost 6 bases; unmatched junction nucleotides: 16. CDR1 and CDR2 (germline): SGHKS, YYEKEE (reference sequence). CDR3 sequence: CASSASAGRAFSEQYF. The CDR3 DNA sequence: TGTGCCAGCAGCGCGAGTGCGGGGAGGGCCTTCTCCGAGCAGTACTTC. The variable domain in full, with the rest retrieved from reference TRBV5-5 and TRBJ2-7, is DAGVTQSPTHLIKTRGQQVTLRCSPISGHKSVSWYQQVLGQGPQFIFQYYEKEERGRGNFPDRFSARQFPNYSSELNVNALLLGDSALYLCASSASAGRAFSEQYFGPGTRLTVT.

The V gene is TRBV11-2, the J gene TRBJ2-5; 11 bases are shared with TRBD2. From germline, CDR1 is SGHAT and CDR2 FQNNGV. The CDR3 sequence is 17 residues long. J gave up 2 bases and V 3 bases, and 8 bases lay outside the gene matches. The CDR3: CASSFLPGTSGQETQYF. CDR3 in DNA: TGTGCCAGCAGCTTCCTACCCGGGACTAGCGGACAAGAGACCCAGTACTTC.

The chain carries TRBV7-9 and TRBJ1-2, with TRBD1 identical over 11 bases. The germline V gene encodes CDR1 SEHNR and CDR2 FQNEAQ (reference sequence). Losses at the gene ends were 5 bases for V and 4 bases for J; bases not matched to a gene: 3. The CDR3 runs to 14 residues. The CDR3 spells CASSMGQGVYGYTF. The CDR3 nucleotides are TGTGCCAGCAGCATGGGACAGGGGGTCTATGGCTACACCTTC.

The V gene is TRBV5-1, the J gene TRBJ2-1; D unclear. The CDR3 consists of 16 residues. The germline CDR1 and CDR2 sequences are SGHRS and YFSETQ. With 0 bases removed from V and 4 bases from J, the gap between germline ends came to 14 bases. CDR3 residues: CASSLEPAKIYNEQFF. CDR3 nucleotide sequence: TGCGCCAGCAGCTTGGAACCAGCAAAGATATACAATGAGCAGTTCTTC. The whole variable domain, filled in from reference TRBV5-1 and TRBJ2-1, reads KAGVTQTPRYLIKTRGQQVTLSCSPISGHRSVSWYQQTPGQGLQFLFEYFSETQRNKGNFPGRFSGRQFSNSRSEMNVSTLELGDSALYLCASSLEPAKIYNEQFFGPGTRLTVL.

The CDR3 region is CAIRGQGYEQYF. In DNA, the CDR3 is TGTGCCATCAGGGGACAGGGCTACGAGCAGTACTTC. This chain links TRBV10-3 with TRBJ2-5, with 9 nucleotides matching TRBD1. The J call may be mistaken, given a closer DNA end match to TRBJ2-7. There are 12 residues in the CDR3. Germline lookup yields CDR1 ENHRY and CDR2 SYGVKD.

A few counts support this clone. The V gene is TRBV5-1, the J gene TRBJ1-1, with a tentative D call TRBD1 (6 bases). The CDR3 consists of 21 residues. V was cut by 0 bases and J by 4 bases, with 31 bases left in between. Germline lookup yields CDR1 SGHRS and CDR2 YFSETQ. CDR3 amino acids: CASSLGPSLRRQDLPGTEAFF. The CDR3 region has the DNA TGCGCCAGCAGCTTGGGCCCCTCTCTCCGGCGACAGGACCTTCCAGGCACTGAAGCTTTCTTT. Supplemented by reference TRBV5-1 and TRBJ1-1, the full variable domain reads KAGVTQTPRYLIKTRGQQVTLSCSPISGHRSVSWYQQTPGQGLQFLFEYFSETQRNKGNFPGRFSGRQFSNSRSEMNVSTLELGDSALYLCASSLGPSLRRQDLPGTEAFFGQGTRLTVV.

This clone was observed a single time. The chain uses TRBV25-1 and TRBJ2-7; TRBD2 is a possible D gene (6 bases). This CDR3 is built from 11 residues. Trimming left V 4 bases short and J 5 bases short, with 6 bases between. Germline CDR1 MGHDK, CDR2 SYGVNS. CDR3 DNA sequence: TGTGCCAGCAGTGGGGGGGACGAGCAGTACTTC. Translating gives CASSGGDEQYF.

The genes are TRBV27 and TRBJ2-7; no definite D call. Trimming left V 1 base short and J 4 bases short, with 8 bases between. This CDR3 has 13 amino acids. From germline, CDR1 is MNHEY and CDR2 SMNVEV (reference sequence). CDR3 bases: TGTGCCAGCAGTTTATGGCCGGAATACGAGCAGTACTTC. Translation: CASSLWPEYEQYF.

The rearrangement links TRBV15 to TRBJ1-2; D not certain. V was clipped by 5 bases and J by 6 bases, with 16 bases between them. The CDR3 totals 14 residues. Per germline, CDR1 LNHNV and CDR2 YYDKDF (reference sequence). The CDR3 coding sequence is TGTGCCACCAGCGGATCCGTGTTGTTGGATGGCTACACCTTC. Translating it yields CATSGSVLLDGYTF.

This clone was found once. The V call is TRBV7-9, the J call TRBJ2-7; no clear D. The V gene's germline CDR1 is SEHNR and CDR2 FQNEAQ (reference sequence). V lost 2 bases and J 6 bases, leaving 8 bases between the germline ends. The CDR3 has 12 amino acids. CDR3 protein: CASSLSPGEQYF. CDR3 in DNA: TGTGCCAGCAGCTTATCCCCCGGCGAGCAGTACTTC. Variable domain in full (rest from reference TRBV7-9 and TRBJ2-7): DTGVSQNPRHKITKRGQNVTFRCDPISEHNRLYWYRQTLGQGPEFLTYFQNEAQLEKSRLLSDRFSAERPKGSFSTLEIQRTEQGDSAMYLCASSLSPGEQYFGPGTRLTVT.

Comments on this clone: A junction boundary mismatches the germline segment, possibly from a read error. The gene calls are TRBV7-3 and TRBJ2-1; tentatively, D is TRBD1 (6 bases). This CDR3 spans 15 amino acids. Germline V gene sequence: CDR1 SGHTA, CDR2 FQGTGA. CDR3 DNA: TGTGCCGGCAGCTTATTACAGGGAGAATACAATGAGCAGTTCTTC. This sequence encodes CAGSLLQGEYNEQFF.

This chain uses TRBV28 with TRBJ2-7; 12 positions agree with TRBD1. V shed 6 bases, J shed 3 bases, and the junction held 6 bases outside the gene matches. From germline, CDR1 is MDHEN and CDR2 SYDVKM. The CDR3 extends over 15 amino acids. CDR3 DNA: TGTGCCAGCAGACCAGGGACAGGGGGCAACTACGAGCAGTACTTC. It yields the protein CASRPGTGGNYEQYF.

The chain recombines TRBV19 with TRBJ1-5, with TRBD1 as a possible D gene (5 bases). Germline CDR1 reads LNHDA; CDR2 reads SQIVND (reference sequence). This CDR3 is 15 amino acids long. V was cut by 3 bases and J by 6 bases, with 15 bases left in between. DNA for the CDR3: TGTGCCAGTAGTATTGACGCTGGGGCGGGTCAGCCCCAGCATTTT. Amino acid sequence: CASSIDAGAGQPQHF.

This clone was found once. This rearrangement joins TRBV5-1 to TRBJ2-5; D remains unclear. The CDR3 extends over 16 amino acids. Germline CDR1 is SGHRS and CDR2 is YFSETQ. Trimming left V 0 bases short and J 0 bases short, with 12 bases between. The CDR3, as DNA: TGCGCCAGCAGCTTGGCTGACCGCTTGGACCAAGAGACCCAGTACTTC. Its protein product is CASSLADRLDQETQYF.

V is TRBV19 and J is TRBJ1-5; TRBD1 might be the D (6 bases). Trimming removed 7 bases from V and 7 bases from J, with 14 bases in between. Germline V lookup: CDR1 LNHDA, CDR2 SQIVND (reference sequence). CDR3 length: 13 residues. The CDR3 region has the DNA TGTGCCAGTACTGAAGGGGGTTGGCAGCCCCAGCATTTT. This translates into CASTEGGWQPQHF.

The chain employs TRBV7-9 and TRBJ1-3; tentatively, D is TRBD1 (5 bases). This CDR3 is built from 16 residues. The germline V and J ends were trimmed by 4 bases and 0 bases, with 13 bases remaining between them. Germline V gives CDR1 SEHNR, CDR2 FQNEAQ (reference sequence). The CDR3: CASSSRDSNSGNTIYF. DNA for the CDR3: TGTGCCAGCAGCTCCCGGGACTCTAACTCTGGAAACACCATATATTTT.

This clone was seen only once. The chain uses TRBV5-1 and TRBJ1-1; tentative D call: TRBD1 (5 bases). V was trimmed by 4 bases and J by 5 bases, leaving 15 bases between them. Germline V lookup: CDR1 SGHRS, CDR2 YFSETQ. The CDR3 consists of 14 residues. The CDR3 here is CASSRAGFETEAFF. The CDR3 region has the DNA TGCGCCAGCAGCCGCGCAGGGTTCGAGACTGAAGCTTTCTTT.

The J gene is TRBJ2-1, the V gene TRBV11-3; the D is unclear. The CDR3 is 11 residues long. Trimming shortened V by 1 base and J by 8 bases, and 3 bases separated the two germline ends. CDR1 and CDR2 from the germline V gene are SGHNT and YENEEA. The CDR3 DNA reads TGTGCCAGCAGCTTAGGTTATGAGCAGTTCTTC. This codes for CASSLGYEQFF.

The chain is built from TRBV19 and TRBJ2-1; D is uncertain. The CDR3 runs 14 residues. The V gene's germline CDR1 is LNHDA and CDR2 SQIVND (reference sequence). V lost 3 bases, J lost 4 bases, and 10 bases lay in between. For the CDR3, the DNA is TGTGCCAGTAGTATGGCAGCGTCATACAATGAGCAGTTCTTC. It codes for CASSMAASYNEQFF. The full variable domain, its missing parts supplied by reference TRBV19 and TRBJ2-1, is DGGITQSPKYLFRKEGQNVTLSCEQNLNHDAMYWYRQDPGQGLRLIYYSQIVNDFQKGDIAEGYSVSREKKESFPLTVTSAQKNPTAFYLCASSMAASYNEQFFGPGTRLTVL.

V is TRBV9 and J is TRBJ2-1; TRBD1 matches at 8 bases. This CDR3 is built from 15 residues. Per the germline V gene, CDR1 is SGDLS and CDR2 is YYNGEE. V shed 4 bases, J shed 0 bases, and the junction held 3 bases outside the gene matches. The CDR3 loop reads CASSTGGSSYNEQFF. CDR3 sequence (DNA): TGTGCCAGCAGCACAGGGGGTAGCTCCTACAATGAGCAGTTCTTC.

The DNA for the CDR3 is TGTGCCAGCAGCCCTCGCCGCAACACCATATATTTT. Translating gives CASSPRRNTIYF. The chain uses TRBV9 and TRBJ1-3; D gene uncertain. Trimming pared 4 bases from V and 7 bases from J, leaving 9 bases between. The germline gives CDR1 SGDLS, CDR2 YYNGEE. The CDR3 is made up of 12 amino acids.

The CDR3 is CAWSRTRTYEQYF. The CDR3 DNA reads TGTGCCTGGAGTCGGACACGAACCTACGAGCAGTACTTC. The chain couples TRBV30 to TRBJ2-7; a weak D match, TRBD1 (5 bases). Germline loops: CDR1 GTSNPN, CDR2 SVGIG (reference sequence). The CDR3 is 13 amino acids. V was shortened by 2 bases and J by 2 bases, with 10 bases between the two germline ends.

The V and J genes are TRBV6-1 and TRBJ1-3; 9 positions match TRBD1. Germline V gives CDR1 MNHNS, CDR2 SASEGT. With V trimmed by 1 base and J by 3 bases, 1 base remained unmatched. This CDR3 is 15 amino acids long. The CDR3 here is CASSEDRGHGNTIYF. As DNA, the CDR3 is TGTGCCAGCAGTGAAGACAGGGGGCATGGAAACACCATATATTTT.

The chain is built from TRBV2 and TRBJ1-5; D remains unclear. V was pared by 2 bases and J by 2 bases, with 10 bases between. Germline V lookup: CDR1 SNHLY, CDR2 FYNNEI. The CDR3 is 15 residues long. The CDR3 coding sequence is TGTGCCAGCAGTGAAATCCTACCCGGCAATCAGCCCCAGCATTTT. This codes for CASSEILPGNQPQHF.

V usage is TRBV11-1 and J usage is TRBJ2-1; possible D gene TRBD1, 6 bases. The CDR3 length is 13 residues. The ends were cut back, 2 bases at V and 12 bases at J, with 14 bases in the middle. Per the germline V gene, CDR1 is SGHAT and CDR2 is FQDESV (reference sequence). CDR3 loop: CASSLYTARGQFF. In nucleotides, the CDR3 is TGTGCCAGCAGCTTATACACCGCCAGGGGGCAGTTCTTC.

V usage is TRBV11-3 and J usage is TRBJ2-2; TRBD1 aligns across 12 bases. The CDR3 sequence is 16 residues long. Per germline, CDR1 SGHNT and CDR2 YENEEA. V lost 5 bases and J lost 5; bases outside the gene matches: 6. Here the CDR3 DNA reads TGTGCCAGCAGCCCGGGACAGGGGGCGTTGACCGGGGAGCTGTTTTTT. The encoded protein is CASSPGQGALTGELFF.

The V call is TRBV7-2, the J call TRBJ2-1; 7 nucleotides line up with TRBD2. The CDR3 is 15 residues long. Germline V gene sequence: CDR1 SGHTA, CDR2 FQGNSA. With 0 bases clipped from V and 2 bases from J, the junction kept 1 base outside the gene matches. CDR3 sequence (DNA): TGTGCCAGCAGCTTAGCGGGAGGGCCCTACAATGAGCAGTTCTTC. Amino acids: CASSLAGGPYNEQFF.

The table lists this clone with a count of one. Other nucleotide sequences in the sample specify the same CDR3. This rearrangement joins TRBV7-2 to TRBJ2-3; D not certain. Germline V lookup: CDR1 SGHTA, CDR2 FQGNSA. There are 12 residues in the CDR3. V lost 5 bases to trimming and J lost 0 bases, with 3 bases between them. The CDR3 here is CASSGSTDTQYF. The CDR3 DNA is TGTGCCAGCAGCGGTAGCACAGATACGCAGTATTTT.